This entry lists 14 T cell receptor beta chains sequenced from one sample in a study of regulatory T cells in long-lasting Graves disease. According to the study, TCR beta libraries were built with iRepertoire HTBI primers and CDR3-region Arm-PCR. Each CDR3 protein gets one entry after TCRdb re-called the multiplex PCR reads with MiXCR. Of 300,000 to 350,000 distinct CDR3 sequences detected, 15% to 20% appear once; the ten largest clones hold roughly 27%. Regarding time point: persistent/refractory GD, antithyroid drugs over 5 years with positive TRAb. Scientists built the TCR library using RNA that was extracted from PBMCs. The starting material was peripheral blood mononuclear cells (PBMCs), obtained when the disease was refractory, from a patient treated with antithyroid drugs. These receptors were obtained from a female donor with Graves disease.

The rearrangement joins TRBV3-1 to TRBJ2-2, with unresolved D. Per the germline V gene, CDR1 is LGHDT and CDR2 is YNNKEL (reference sequence). CDR3 length: 14 amino acids. Trimming removed 3 bases at V and 5 bases at J, with 10 bases between. The CDR3 coding sequence is TGTGCCAGCAGCCAGGGGATTGAAACCGGGGAGCTGTTTTTT. This codes for CASSQGIETGELFF.

This clonotype was recorded a few times. The chain combines TRBV4-1 with TRBJ1-5, with D possibly matching TRBD1 (5 bases). This CDR3 region has 16 residues. The germline V and J ends were trimmed by 0 bases and 0 bases, with 9 bases remaining between them. CDR1 is MGHRA, CDR2 YSYEKL, per germline. The CDR3 sequence: CASSQDRQYSNQPQHF. In nucleotides, the CDR3 is TGCGCCAGCAGCCAAGATCGACAGTATAGCAATCAGCCCCAGCATTTT.

The CDR3: CASSRSRGGYTF. CDR3 in DNA: TGTGCCAGCAGCCGGAGCAGGGGTGGCTACACCTTC. This sequence joins TRBV3-1 and TRBJ1-2; weak D call: TRBD1 (6 bases). The V and J ends lost 4 bases and 7 bases respectively, with 10 bases between them. The CDR3 extends over 12 amino acids. The germline V gene encodes CDR1 LGHDT and CDR2 YNNKEL (reference sequence).

The rearrangement links TRBV7-8 to TRBJ2-1; D is ambiguous. Germline CDR1 SGHVS, CDR2 FQNEAQ. Trimming shortened V by 4 bases and J by 0 bases, and 7 bases separated the two germline ends. This CDR3 contains 14 residues. CDR3 amino acids: CASSWASSYNEQFF. In nucleotides, the CDR3 is TGTGCCAGCAGCTGGGCTAGCTCCTACAATGAGCAGTTCTTC.

The rearrangement uses TRBV28 and TRBJ2-2; TRBD2 matches 14 bases. The V segment lost 5 bases and the J segment 2 bases; nucleotides outside the gene matches: 10. Germline CDR1 MDHEN, CDR2 SYDVKM. The CDR3 runs 19 residues. CDR3 sequence reads: CASSPPGLAGALNTGELFF. The CDR3 DNA follows: TGTGCCAGCAGTCCCCCGGGACTAGCGGGGGCCCTAAACACCGGGGAGCTGTTTTTT.

This clonotype was found many times. This chain joins TRBV13 and TRBJ2-2; D not certain. Germline V CDR1 and CDR2: PRHDT, FYEKMQ (reference sequence). V lost 6 bases and J lost 4, with 15 bases in between. The CDR3 has 15 residues. CDR3 region: CASSLPSDGTGELFF. Written as DNA, the CDR3 is TGTGCCAGCAGTCTGCCTTCTGATGGCACCGGGGAGCTGTTTTTT.

Comments on this clonotype: A much larger clone sits a single nucleotide away, making a read error possible. The chain couples TRBV2 to TRBJ2-7, with no clear D. Germline loops: CDR1 SNHLY, CDR2 FYNNEI. There are 14 residues in the CDR3. V dropped 6 bases and J dropped 1 base, with 13 bases sitting between them. The CDR3 here is CASRIGRLSYEQYF. CDR3 DNA sequence: TGTGCCAGCAGGATTGGGCGGCTTTCCTACGAGCAGTACTTC.

This clonotype was detected many times. The chain combines TRBV2 with TRBJ1-5, with D unresolved. CDR1 and CDR2 (germline): SNHLY, FYNNEI. This CDR3 contains 12 residues. Trimming stripped 7 bases from V and 2 bases from J, with 6 bases between. The CDR3 nucleotides are TGTGCCAGCAAGAGACGCAATCAGCCCCAGCATTTT. Amino acid sequence: CASKRRNQPQHF.

This clonotype was detected a few times. The chain joins TRBV4-1 to TRBJ1-4; D not certain. This CDR3 comprises 16 residues. CDR1 is MGHRA, CDR2 YSYEKL, per germline. V was clipped by 1 base and J by 8 bases, with 17 bases between them. CDR3 nucleotide sequence: TGCGCCAGCAGCCAAGTTTATTCCATTTTTGGCGAAAAACTGTTTTTT. Translated, it gives CASSQVYSIFGEKLFF.

This clonotype was detected many times. This chain joins TRBV9 and TRBJ2-5, with 7 bases that match TRBD2. The V gene's germline CDR1 is SGDLS and CDR2 YYNGEE. The CDR3 runs 15 residues. The V segment lost 2 bases and the J segment 2 bases; nucleotides outside the gene matches: 6. CDR3 residues: CASSVTGGAQETQYF. In DNA, the CDR3 is TGTGCCAGCAGCGTTACGGGGGGTGCACAAGAGACCCAGTACTTC.

As to this clonotype: The likely explanation is a read error, given a far larger clone one base away. This chain joins TRBV7-2 and TRBJ2-7, with TRBD1 matching over 9 bases. The J call may be wrong; the DNA end is better matched by TRBJ2-3. CDR1 is SGHTA, CDR2 FQGNSA, per germline. This CDR3 has 15 residues. CDR3 in DNA: TGTGCCAGCAAGAGATCCAGGACAGGGGAGGATACGCAGTATTTT. This gives the protein CASKRSRTGEDTQYF.

The chain uses TRBV4-1 and TRBJ2-1; D is unclear. The ends were cut back, 9 bases at V and 5 bases at J, with 17 bases in the middle. This CDR3 is 14 amino acids long. In germline, CDR1 is MGHRA, CDR2 YSYEKL. CDR3 loop: CASTGRKQDNEQFF. The CDR3 DNA is TGCGCCAGTACCGGGCGGAAACAAGACAATGAGCAGTTCTTC.

This clonotype came up many times. The gene calls are TRBV13 and TRBJ1-1; no clear D. The CDR3 contains 13 residues. Germline lookup yields CDR1 PRHDT and CDR2 FYEKMQ (reference sequence). V was shortened by 3 bases and J by 3 bases, with 8 bases between the two germline ends. DNA of the CDR3: TGTGCCAGCAGCTTTATCGCGGACACTGAAGCTTTCTTT. Its protein product is CASSFIADTEAFF.

This rearrangement joins TRBV12-3 or TRBV12-4 to TRBJ1-6, with D unresolved. CDR3 length: 14 residues. V lost 6 bases and J 4 bases, leaving 10 bases between the germline ends. CDR3 DNA: TGTGCCAGCAGCGACGAGGGATATAATTCACCCCTCCACTTT. Translated, it gives CASSDEGYNSPLHF.